Shown below are 19 T cell receptor beta chains from a single sample sequenced in a study of shared T cell receptors in the human thymus. Repertoires were generated with immunoSEQ multiplex PCR, while TCRdb's copy carries only in-frame clones and drops some. The sample has about 660,000 clones, 85% to 90% seen once; the top ten hold 0.0095% to 0.013%. This sample also appeared in a second study, on human thymus T cells.

The specimen was thymocytes. These receptors were collected from a boy under two years old with a congenital heart defect.

This chain uses TRBV5-6 with TRBJ1-5; D perhaps matches TRBD1 (5 bases). The CDR3 is 15 amino acids. Germline V gene data show CDR1 as SGHDT and CDR2 as YYEEEE. Trimming took 0 bases from V and 3 from J, leaving 10 bases between them. CDR3 in DNA: TGTGCCAGCAGCTTGGGCAGGGTGGACAATCAGCCCCAGCATTTT. Its protein product is CASSLGRVDNQPQHF.

The chain joins TRBV27 to TRBJ1-1; 11 nucleotides agree with TRBD1. The CDR3 contains 17 residues. In germline, CDR1 is MNHEY, CDR2 SMNVEV (reference sequence). The V gene end was trimmed by 7 bases and the J gene end by 5 bases; junction bases not matched to a gene: 15. The CDR3 reads CASTRTQGTGGITEAFF. The CDR3 DNA reads TGTGCCAGCACCCGTACCCAGGGGACAGGGGGGATTACTGAAGCTTTCTTT.

V gene TRBV7-9 combines with J gene TRBJ2-7; 8 positions agree with TRBD1. This CDR3 contains 15 residues. The V and J ends lost 1 base and 1 base, in that order; junction bases with no gene match: 3. The V gene's germline CDR1 is SEHNR and CDR2 FQNEAQ (reference sequence). In DNA, the CDR3 is TGTGCCAGCAGCTTAGTAGGACAGGGTTCCTACGAGCAGTACTTC. Its protein is CASSLVGQGSYEQYF.

The chain carries TRBV5-1 and TRBJ1-2; weak D call: TRBD1 (5 bases). The ends were cut back, 3 bases at V and 4 bases at J, with 22 bases in the middle. Germline V lookup: CDR1 SGHRS, CDR2 YFSETQ. The CDR3 runs to 17 residues. The CDR3 loop reads CASSSEPQASGGYGYTF. CDR3 sequence (DNA): TGCGCCAGCAGCTCCGAACCACAGGCCTCGGGGGGCTATGGCTACACCTTC.

This clone was picked up a small number of times. V usage is TRBV7-6 and J usage is TRBJ2-7, with TRBD1 matching over 7 bases. Germline-derived CDR1 and CDR2 are SGHVS and FNYEAQ. Trimming took 1 base from V and 5 from J; bases not matched to a gene: 14. The CDR3 spans 17 residues. CDR3 sequence: CASSLVGGKIRIHEQYF. CDR3 bases: TGTGCCAGCAGCTTAGTAGGGGGCAAGATCAGAATCCACGAGCAGTACTTC.

The J gene is TRBJ1-5, the V gene TRBV25-1; no definite D call. Germline loops: CDR1 MGHDK, CDR2 SYGVNS. The CDR3 sequence is 16 residues long. V was shortened by 1 base and J by 5 bases, with 15 bases between the two germline ends. DNA of the CDR3: TGTGCCAGCAGTGAATGTGGGCCTGAGGGTCATCAGCCCCAGCATTTT. Its translation: CASSECGPEGHQPQHF.

This clone was detected only a few times. The chain is built from TRBV7-6 and TRBJ2-3, with 12 bases that match TRBD2. The V and J ends lost 6 bases and 0 bases, in that order; junction bases with no gene match: 7. CDR1 and CDR2 from the germline V gene are SGHVS and FNYEAQ. This CDR3 is 17 amino acids long. In DNA, the CDR3 is TGTGCCAGCAGGAGAGGACTAGCGGGGTCTAGCACAGATACGCAGTATTTT. Translated, it gives CASRRGLAGSSTDTQYF.

V gene TRBV7-9 combines with J gene TRBJ1-2; D is uncertain. This CDR3 is 12 amino acids long. Germline loops: CDR1 SEHNR, CDR2 FQNEAQ (reference sequence). The germline V and J ends were trimmed by 5 bases and 9 bases, with 13 bases remaining between them. CDR3 loop: CASSVNGGSYTF. The DNA of the CDR3 is TGTGCCAGCAGCGTAAACGGCGGGAGCTACACCTTC.

The rearrangement links TRBV7-4 to TRBJ2-7, with 10 bases identical to TRBD1. This CDR3 is built from 20 residues. CDR1 is SGHVT and CDR2 is SQSDAQ in the germline V gene. V gave up 6 bases and J gave up 7 bases; unmatched junction bases: 27. The CDR3 DNA reads as TGTGCCAGCAGGTCCCGGTCCTCACGGAATGTCAAGGACAGGGGGGCTGAGCAGTACTTC. This codes for CASRSRSSRNVKDRGAEQYF.

The V gene is TRBV5-1, the J gene TRBJ2-7; TRBD2 might be the D (5 bases). The CDR3 loop spans 13 amino acids. CDR1 and CDR2 (germline): SGHRS, YFSETQ. V lost 7 bases, J lost 3 bases, and 14 bases lay in between. The CDR3 DNA follows: TGCGCCAGCCCCAACGGGGAGAACTACGAGCAGTACTTC. Protein: CASPNGENYEQYF.

The V call is TRBV30, the J call TRBJ1-2, with 9 bases matching TRBD1. CDR1 and CDR2 (germline): GTSNPN, SVGIG (reference sequence). The V and J ends lost 3 bases and 2 bases, in that order; junction bases with no gene match: 1. The CDR3 loop spans 13 amino acids. CDR3 bases: TGTGCCTGGAGACAGGGGGCCAACTATGGCTACACCTTC. It codes for CAWRQGANYGYTF. Filled out from reference TRBV30 and TRBJ1-2, the complete variable domain reads SQTIHQWPATLVQPVGSPLSLECTVEGTSNPNLYWYRQAAGRGLQLLFYSVGIGQISSEVPQNLSASRPQDRQFILSSKKLLLSDSGFYLCAWRQGANYGYTFGSGTRLTVV.

The chain uses TRBV9 and TRBJ2-3; the D is unclear. Germline CDR1 reads SGDLS; CDR2 reads YYNGEE. Trimming stripped 2 bases from V and 1 base from J, with 23 bases between. The CDR3 has 19 amino acids. The CDR3 sequence: CASSVNRTYAASGTDTQYF. CDR3 nucleotides: TGTGCCAGCAGCGTTAATAGAACCTATGCCGCATCTGGCACAGATACGCAGTATTTT.

The rearrangement links TRBV2 to TRBJ2-7, with D tentatively TRBD2 (5 bases). V was pared by 9 bases and J by 5 bases, with 14 bases between. Germline CDR1 reads SNHLY; CDR2 reads FYNNEI. This CDR3 is 12 amino acids long. As DNA, the CDR3 is TGTGCCAGTACATGCGACTACCACGAGCAGTACTTC. Encoded protein: CASTCDYHEQYF.

The sample holds a few counts of this clone. The rearrangement uses TRBV6-6 and TRBJ2-1, with 11 bases fitting TRBD2. The V and J ends lost 5 bases and 3 bases, in that order; junction bases with no gene match: 3. This CDR3 is 15 amino acids long. Germline V lookup: CDR1 MNHNY, CDR2 SVGAGI (reference sequence). CDR3: CASSPSGRHYNEQFF. The CDR3, as DNA: TGTGCCAGCAGTCCTAGCGGGAGGCACTACAATGAGCAGTTCTTC.

The V gene is TRBV27, the J gene TRBJ2-7, with no clear D. Looked up from germline, CDR1 is MNHEY and CDR2 is SMNVEV (reference sequence). The CDR3 is 15 amino acids. The germline V and J ends were trimmed by 3 bases and 0 bases, with 12 bases remaining between them. CDR3 loop: CASSFGGLSSYEQYF. CDR3 bases: TGTGCCAGCAGTTTTGGTGGTCTGAGCTCCTACGAGCAGTACTTC.

The chain combines TRBV6-5 with TRBJ1-3; perhaps TRBD1 as D (5 bases). V was cut by 0 bases and J by 4 bases, with 13 bases left in between. Germline-derived CDR1 and CDR2 are MNHEY and SVGAGI. The CDR3 extends over 16 amino acids. Written as DNA, the CDR3 is TGTGCCAGCAGTTACTCGATGTGGACACAGGGAAACACCATATATTTT. It specifies CASSYSMWTQGNTIYF.

V usage is TRBV10-3 and J usage is TRBJ1-1; D unresolved. The ends were cut back, 3 bases at V and 1 base at J, with 9 bases in the middle. This CDR3 region has 14 residues. CDR1 is ENHRY and CDR2 is SYGVKD in the germline V gene. Written as DNA, the CDR3 is TGTGCCATCAGTGACCATCCTACGAACACTGAAGCTTTCTTT. Translating it yields CAISDHPTNTEAFF.

The rearrangement joins TRBV6-1 to TRBJ2-7, with 10 bases lining up with TRBD2. Looked up from germline, CDR1 is MNHNS and CDR2 is SASEGT. V shed 10 bases and J 7 bases; nucleotides not matched to a gene: 13. The CDR3 is made up of 14 amino acids. The CDR3 here is CANMGRAGGPEQYF. The CDR3 bases are TGTGCCAACATGGGTCGAGCGGGAGGGCCGGAGCAGTACTTC.

V gene TRBV27 combines with J gene TRBJ2-3; possibly TRBD2 for D (5 bases). The CDR3 is 13 residues long. CDR1 is MNHEY, CDR2 SMNVEV, per germline (reference sequence). V was cut by 5 bases and J by 2 bases, with 8 bases left in between. For the CDR3, the DNA is TGTGCCAGCAGTGCGCGGGCCACAGATACGCAGTATTTT. Amino acids: CASSARATDTQYF.